This paragraph covers one T cell receptor beta chain sequence. This entry comes from a study of cytomegalovirus exposure and HLA in healthy donors. PCR used 60 Vbeta primers and 13 Jbeta primers. Libraries were prepared by immunoSEQ multiplex PCR; TCRdb keeps only in-frame clonotypes and omits some of them. The data hold about 160,000 clones, with 80% observed a single time. With 6 bases removed from V and 6 bases from J, the gap between germline ends came to 15 bases. Per germline, CDR1 MNHEY and CDR2 SMNVEV (reference sequence). CDR3 length: 15 residues. The chain has TRBV27 and TRBJ1-6; D not certain. The receptor was isolated from a man under 40 in good health and CMV-seronegative. The sequencing sample was made of PBMCs. The CDR3 region has the DNA TGTGCCAGCAGCTTTCTCGGGGAGGGTAATTCACCCCTCCACTTT. Translated: CASSFLGEGNSPLHF.